The 28 T cell receptor beta chains presented below share a single source sample, sequenced in a study of cytomegalovirus exposure and HLA in healthy donors. PCR employed 60 Vbeta and 13 Jbeta primers. This table comes from immunoSEQ multiplex PCR, and its TCRdb copy is limited to in-frame clones, with some not included. The repertoire holds fewer than 200,000 clones, with approximately 84% as singletons. Material for sequencing was PBMCs. The receptors come from a girl less than two years old in good health and CMV-seronegative.

This sequence joins TRBV6-5 and TRBJ2-1, with D hard to call. With 6 bases removed from V and 2 bases from J, the gap between germline ends came to 14 bases. There are 15 residues in the CDR3. Germline-derived CDR1 and CDR2 are MNHEY and SVGAGI. The CDR3 sequence is CASSRAFIPYNEQFF. Here the CDR3 DNA reads TGTGCCAGCAGCCGCGCCTTTATCCCCTACAATGAGCAGTTCTTC.

This sequence joins TRBV5-8 and TRBJ2-1; 7 nucleotides align to TRBD1. Germline assignment: CDR1 SGHTS and CDR2 YDEGEE. V gave up 6 bases and J gave up 8 bases; unmatched junction bases: 8. The CDR3 length is 13 residues. This CDR3 reads CASNSSTGDEQFF. In DNA form, the CDR3 reads TGTGCCAGCAACTCCTCAACAGGGGATGAGCAGTTCTTC.

Here the CDR3 reads CASSLKPGTGELFF. The CDR3 region has the DNA TGTGCCAGCAGCCTTAAGCCGGGAACCGGGGAGCTGTTTTTT. V and J are TRBV7-3 and TRBJ2-2; D perhaps matches TRBD2 (5 bases). CDR3 length: 14 residues. Deletions cut 5 bases from V and 5 bases from J, with 12 bases between. Germline CDR1 and CDR2: SGHTA and FQGTGA.

The chain combines TRBV4-1 with TRBJ1-6; D is perhaps TRBD1 (6 bases). Germline CDR1 is MGHRA and CDR2 is YSYEKL. V was pared by 4 bases and J by 7 bases, with 11 bases between. The CDR3 loop spans 14 amino acids. DNA of the CDR3: TGCGCCAGCAGCCTTGGACAGCTCAATTCACCCCTCCACTTT. Translation: CASSLGQLNSPLHF.

This clone came up a few times. The CDR3 loop is CATRQGAANEKLFF. CDR3 sequence (DNA): TGCGCCACTAGGCAGGGGGCAGCTAATGAAAAACTGTTTTTT. The chain couples TRBV10-1 to TRBJ1-4, with TRBD1 matching over 8 bases. CDR1 and CDR2 from the germline V gene are WNHNN and SYGVQD (reference sequence). Trimming at V came to 10 bases and at J to 3 bases, leaving 7 bases not matched to a gene. This CDR3 has 14 residues.

The DNA of the CDR3 is TGCGCCAGCAGCGATCTCGGGAGGACTAGCGGGAGTTATCTATCCACAGATACGCAGTATTTT. Encoded protein: CASSDLGRTSGSYLSTDTQYF. This chain uses TRBV4-1 with TRBJ2-3; 13 positions agree with TRBD2. The CDR3 contains 21 residues. The ends lost 5 bases at V and 2 bases at J; junction bases unmatched: 19. Germline V gives CDR1 MGHRA, CDR2 YSYEKL.

V and J are TRBV6-6 and TRBJ1-6; D is perhaps TRBD1 (6 bases). With 6 bases removed from V and 7 bases from J, the gap between germline ends came to 13 bases. In germline, CDR1 is MNHNY, CDR2 SVGAGI (reference sequence). The CDR3 has 14 amino acids. CDR3 sequence: CASRQITGNSPLHF. In DNA, the CDR3 is TGTGCCAGCAGACAAATTACAGGGAATTCACCCCTCCACTTT.

This chain joins TRBV27 and TRBJ2-5; 12 positions match TRBD1. Gene TRBJ2-7 matches the end of the DNA better, so the J call may be wrong. CDR1 and CDR2 (germline): MNHEY, SMNVEV (reference sequence). The CDR3 spans 15 residues. The CDR3 region has the DNA TGTGCCAGCAGTTTAGGGGACAGGGGGCACTACGAGCAGTACTTC. Its translation: CASSLGDRGHYEQYF.

The DNA of the CDR3 is TGCAGCGCTGAGGGACAGGTGAACACTGAAGCTTTCTTT. It yields the protein CSAEGQVNTEAFF. The chain employs TRBV29-1 and TRBJ1-1; TRBD1 agrees at 8 bases. This CDR3 has 13 amino acids. The J segment lost 0 bases and the V segment lost 7 bases, leaving 4 bases of the junction unmatched. CDR1 and CDR2 (germline): SQVTM, ANQGSEA.

The chain employs TRBV27 and TRBJ2-1, with D possibly matching TRBD1 (6 bases). Trimming shortened V by 4 bases and J by 14 bases, and 15 bases separated the two germline ends. Germline assignment: CDR1 MNHEY and CDR2 SMNVEV (reference sequence). The CDR3 sequence is 12 residues long. This CDR3 is CASSWPGAGEFF. DNA of the CDR3: TGTGCCAGCAGTTGGCCCGGGGCAGGGGAGTTCTTC.

V usage is TRBV2 and J usage is TRBJ2-1, with D possibly matching TRBD1 (6 bases). CDR1 SNHLY and CDR2 FYNNEI come from the germline V gene. The germline V and J ends were trimmed by 6 bases and 0 bases, with 18 bases remaining between them. CDR3 size: 17 residues. This CDR3 reads CASSETELGGSYNEQFF. CDR3 coding DNA: TGTGCCAGCAGCGAAACTGAGCTAGGGGGCTCCTACAATGAGCAGTTCTTC.

The count of this clone is one. This sequence joins TRBV11-3 and TRBJ2-7, with 10 bases aligning to TRBD2. The V gene's germline CDR1 is SGHNT and CDR2 YENEEA. J gave up 1 base and V 5 bases, and 8 bases lay outside the gene matches. This CDR3 has 16 residues. This CDR3 is CASSEPGLASSYEQYF. CDR3 in DNA: TGTGCCAGCAGCGAACCGGGACTAGCGTCATCCTACGAGCAGTACTTC.

The gene calls are TRBV25-1 and TRBJ1-2; D ambiguous. Trimming pared 1 base from V and 5 bases from J, leaving 5 bases between. The CDR3 is 12 residues long. The V gene's germline CDR1 is MGHDK and CDR2 SYGVNS. CDR3 sequence reads: CASSEFQYGYTF. CDR3 in DNA: TGTGCCAGCAGTGAATTCCAGTATGGCTACACCTTC.

This clone was found once. This rearrangement joins TRBV9 to TRBJ2-6; D might be TRBD2 (5 bases). This CDR3 region has 15 residues. The germline CDR1 and CDR2 sequences are SGDLS and YYNGEE. The V gene lost 3 bases and the J gene lost 1 base, with 8 bases spanning the gap. The CDR3, as DNA: TGTGCCAGCAGCGCCCGAGGGTCTGGGGCCAACGTCCTGACTTTC. It encodes CASSARGSGANVLTF.

This clone occurred once. V usage is TRBV30 and J usage is TRBJ1-4, with D possibly TRBD1 on 5 matching bases. The germline gives CDR1 GTSNPN, CDR2 SVGIG (reference sequence). V was shortened by 8 bases and J by 4 bases, with 14 bases between the two germline ends. CDR3 length: 13 residues. CDR3 DNA: TGTGCCAGTCGGGCGGGGGTTAATGAAAAACTGTTTTTT. Translated, it gives CASRAGVNEKLFF.

This chain joins TRBV23-1 and TRBJ2-5, with D unclear. TRBV23-1 is reported as an ORF; its role is uncertain. CDR3 length: 11 residues. Trimming removed 6 bases from V and 5 bases from J, with 7 bases in between. The CDR3 nucleotides are TGCGCCAGCAGCCAACCGGAGACCCAGTACTTC. Translation: CASSQPETQYF.

The chain links TRBV11-2 to TRBJ1-1; the D gene is possibly TRBD1 (5 bases). The ends were cut back, 1 base at V and 3 bases at J, with 18 bases in the middle. This CDR3 spans 17 amino acids. Germline CDR1 reads SGHAT; CDR2 reads FQNNGV. DNA of the CDR3: TGTGCCAGCAGCTTAGCAGCGGGACTAGCGGTAGACACTGAAGCTTTCTTT. Its translation is CASSLAAGLAVDTEAFF.

The genes are TRBV2 and TRBJ2-3, with a possible D match to TRBD2 (5 bases). The CDR3 runs to 16 residues. V was clipped by 5 bases and J by 0 bases, with 15 bases between them. The germline gives CDR1 SNHLY, CDR2 FYNNEI. The CDR3 is CASSSLASSSTDTQYF. The CDR3 region has the DNA TGTGCCAGCAGTTCCCTTGCTAGCTCTAGCACAGATACGCAGTATTTT. The whole variable domain, filled in from reference TRBV2 and TRBJ2-3, reads EPEVTQTPSHQVTQMGQEVILRCVPISNHLYFYWYRQILGQKVEFLVSFYNNEISEKSEIFDDQFSVERPDGSNFTLKIRSTKLEDSAMYFCASSSLASSSTDTQYFGPGTRLTVL.

With regard to this clone: A junction boundary mismatches the germline segment, possibly from a read error. The V gene is TRBV7-9, the J gene TRBJ2-7, with 7 nucleotides matching TRBD1. The CDR3 consists of 13 residues. Germline CDR1 and CDR2: SEHNR and FQNEAQ (reference sequence). Here the CDR3 DNA reads TGTTCCAGCAGCTTCGACAGGGTCTACGAGCAGTACTTC. It is translated as CSSSFDRVYEQYF.

This clone was seen a handful of times. The rearrangement uses TRBV6-5 and TRBJ1-1, with TRBD1 as a possible D gene (6 bases). Per germline, CDR1 MNHEY and CDR2 SVGAGI. This CDR3 comprises 13 residues. The germline V and J ends were trimmed by 6 bases and 10 bases, with 18 bases remaining between them. The DNA for the CDR3 is TGTGCCAGCAGACGAGACAGGTCCCTCGGAGCTTTCTTT. Encoded protein: CASRRDRSLGAFF.

V usage is TRBV5-1 and J usage is TRBJ2-5; D is unresolved. V was cut by 3 bases and J by 0 bases, with 9 bases left in between. Germline CDR1 and CDR2: SGHRS and YFSETQ. This CDR3 spans 14 amino acids. The CDR3 here is CASSSRNYQETQYF. The CDR3 nucleotides are TGCGCCAGCAGCTCACGCAACTACCAAGAGACCCAGTACTTC.

The CDR3 DNA follows: TGTGCCAGCAGCTCATGGGGACTAGCGGGGGGCGGCAGCACAGATACGCAGTATTTT. It yields the protein CASSSWGLAGGGSTDTQYF. V and J are TRBV13 and TRBJ2-3, with TRBD2 matching over 15 bases. The CDR3 consists of 19 residues. Germline-derived CDR1 and CDR2 are PRHDT and FYEKMQ (reference sequence). Trimming removed 4 bases from V and 0 bases from J; junction bases left unmatched: 8.

The chain joins TRBV6-1 to TRBJ1-1, with 8 bases that match TRBD1. V was clipped by 6 bases and J by 4 bases; unmatched bases: 7. CDR3 length: 14 residues. Germline CDR1 MNHNS, CDR2 SASEGT. The DNA for the CDR3 is TGTGCCAGCAGCCAGGGGGCAGGCGCCACTGAAGCTTTCTTT. It codes for CASSQGAGATEAFF.

The chain recombines TRBV7-3 with TRBJ1-1; the D gene is possibly TRBD1 (6 bases). This CDR3 comprises 15 residues. Germline-derived CDR1 and CDR2 are SGHTA and FQGTGA. V dropped 4 bases and J dropped 1 base, with 13 bases sitting between them. DNA of the CDR3: TGTGCCAGCAGCTCTACAGGGATGGGGAACACTGAAGCTTTCTTT. This codes for CASSSTGMGNTEAFF.

The gene calls are TRBV19 and TRBJ2-1; D gene ambiguous. This CDR3 region has 14 residues. Trimming shortened V by 6 bases and J by 0 bases, and 9 bases separated the two germline ends. The V gene's germline CDR1 is LNHDA and CDR2 SQIVND (reference sequence). The CDR3 DNA reads TGTGCCAGTAGGGTGCCTAGCTCCTACAATGAGCAGTTCTTC. Translation: CASRVPSSYNEQFF.

The chain recombines TRBV11-2 with TRBJ2-7, with TRBD2 matching over 8 bases. The ends lost 5 bases at V and 1 base at J; junction bases unmatched: 16. Germline loops: CDR1 SGHAT, CDR2 FQNNGV. This CDR3 comprises 18 residues. The CDR3 DNA is TGTGCCAGCAGCCTTAACGGGGCAAGCGGGAGCCCTTCCTACGAGCAGTACTTC. Amino acids: CASSLNGASGSPSYEQYF.

The chain carries TRBV7-8 and TRBJ1-5; TRBD1 agrees at 7 bases. CDR1 SGHVS and CDR2 FQNEAQ come from the germline V gene. The CDR3 has 14 amino acids. With V trimmed by 0 bases and J by 5 bases, 1 base remained unmatched. CDR3 nucleotides: TGTGCCAGCAGCTTAGCAGGGGGCCATCAGCCCCAGCATTTT. Encoded protein: CASSLAGGHQPQHF. Supplemented by reference TRBV7-8 and TRBJ1-5, the full variable domain reads GAGVSQSPRYKVAKRGQDVALRCDPISGHVSLFWYQQALGQGPEFLTYFQNEAQLDKSGLPSDRFFAERPEGSVSTLKIQRTQQEDSAVYLCASSLAGGHQPQHFGDGTRLSIL.

This rearrangement joins TRBV27 to TRBJ2-1; 12 bases line up with TRBD2. Germline loops: CDR1 MNHEY, CDR2 SMNVEV (reference sequence). The CDR3 has 16 residues. The V segment lost 7 bases and the J segment 6 bases; nucleotides outside the gene matches: 10. The CDR3 nucleotides read TGTGCCAGCACCGTCACCGGACTAGCGGGAATCAATGAGCAGTTCTTC. Its protein is CASTVTGLAGINEQFF.